A single sample gave rise to the 26 T cell receptor beta chains below, sequenced in a study of cytomegalovirus exposure and HLA in healthy donors. PCR amplification relied on 60 Vbeta primers (plus 13 Jbeta primers). Assay used: immunoSEQ multiplex PCR; TCRdb lists only in-frame clones, some missing. The sample shows around 140,000 clones, roughly 79% of them seen only once. The sequencing input was PBMCs. These receptors all come from a woman in her sixties in good health and CMV-seropositive.

This clone was recorded a few times. This chain connects TRBV6-5 to TRBJ2-3; 11 bases are shared with TRBD2. CDR1 and CDR2 from the germline V gene are MNHEY and SVGAGI. Losses at the gene ends were 4 bases for V and 0 bases for J; bases not matched to a gene: 0. This CDR3 has 15 residues. CDR3 protein: CASSWTSGSTDTQYF. DNA of the CDR3: TGTGCCAGCAGTTGGACTAGCGGGAGCACAGATACGCAGTATTTT.

The chain is built from TRBV29-1 and TRBJ2-7; 9 bases are shared with TRBD2. Germline V gives CDR1 SQVTM, CDR2 ANQGSEA. The length of the CDR3 is 13 residues. The V gene end was trimmed by 7 bases and the J gene end by 10 bases; junction bases not matched to a gene: 14. CDR3 nucleotide sequence: TGCAGCGGGGGGATGGGGCTAGCGGGAAGTCAGTACTTC. Protein product: CSGGMGLAGSQYF.

In regard to this clone: The sample carries other DNA sequences with the same CDR3. J is TRBJ2-3 and V is TRBV27; the D is unclear. CDR3 length equals 13 residues. V was clipped by 4 bases and J by 0 bases, with 5 bases between them. Germline V gene lookup returns CDR1 MNHEY and CDR2 SMNVEV (reference sequence). CDR3 protein: CASSSPSTDTQYF. The CDR3, as DNA: TGTGCCAGCAGTTCCCCTAGCACAGATACGCAGTATTTT.

The chain combines TRBV30 with TRBJ2-1; a possible D gene is TRBD1 (6 bases). The germline V gene has CDR1 GTSNPN and CDR2 SVGIG (reference sequence). Trimming removed 0 bases at V and 9 bases at J, with 12 bases between. There are 13 residues in the CDR3. In DNA form, the CDR3 reads TGTGCCTGGAGTGTACAGGGAATGTCTGAGCAGTTCTTC. Its translation is CAWSVQGMSEQFF.

V usage is TRBV7-3 and J usage is TRBJ1-1; perhaps TRBD1 as D (5 bases). The CDR3 totals 14 residues. CDR1 is SGHTA and CDR2 is FQGTGA in the germline V gene. With 2 bases removed from V and 1 base from J, the gap between germline ends came to 8 bases. The CDR3 DNA is TGTGCCAGCAGCTTAGCAGGACAGAACACTGAAGCTTTCTTT. Its protein is CASSLAGQNTEAFF.

The chain recombines TRBV6-5 with TRBJ2-3; D possibly corresponds to TRBD2 (6 bases). CDR3 size: 14 residues. The germline CDR1 and CDR2 sequences are MNHEY and SVGAGI. V gave up 10 bases and J gave up 2 bases, with 16 bases separating them. The CDR3 region has the DNA TGTGCCACCCAGGACGGGACTCACACAGATACGCAGTATTTT. Protein product: CATQDGTHTDTQYF.

There are a few counts of this clone. The chain couples TRBV5-5 to TRBJ2-3, with 7 bases identical to TRBD1. Germline CDR1 and CDR2: SGHKS and YYEKEE (reference sequence). The CDR3 consists of 15 residues. V trimming: 4 bases; J trimming: 0 bases; junction bases outside the gene matches: 5. The CDR3 coding sequence is TGTGCCAGCAGCGCAGGGACAGCTAGCACAGATACGCAGTATTTT. This translates into CASSAGTASTDTQYF.

This chain connects TRBV28 to TRBJ1-4, with 10 bases that match TRBD1. This CDR3 comprises 17 residues. CDR1 and CDR2 (germline): MDHEN, SYDVKM. J was trimmed by 5 bases and V by 1 base; bases with no gene match: 7. The CDR3 is CASSLLGVGQGNEKLFF. CDR3 bases: TGTGCCAGCAGTTTATTGGGGGTGGGACAGGGGAATGAAAAACTGTTTTTT.

The chain carries TRBV5-1 and TRBJ2-7; D is possibly TRBD2 (7 bases). The CDR3 is 17 residues long. The germline V gene has CDR1 SGHRS and CDR2 YFSETQ. Between the trimmed V and J ends, which lost 0 bases and 4 bases, there was a span of 20 bases. CDR3 sequence: CASSLGLQGGVAYEQYF. CDR3 sequence (DNA): TGCGCCAGCAGCTTGGGTTTACAGGGAGGGGTTGCGTACGAGCAGTACTTC.

The chain recombines TRBV6-1 with TRBJ2-1, with 10 positions matching TRBD1. Germline V lookup: CDR1 MNHNS, CDR2 SASEGT. Trimming took 8 bases from V and 6 from J; bases not matched to a gene: 4. This CDR3 is built from 13 residues. In DNA form, the CDR3 reads TGTGCCAGCCGACAGGGGGCGCCCAATGAGCAGTTCTTC. Protein sequence: CASRQGAPNEQFF.

This clone was counted between two and nine times. The rearrangement joins TRBV5-1 to TRBJ2-7, with a tentative D call TRBD2 (6 bases). V gave up 1 base and J gave up 5 bases, with 13 bases separating them. The CDR3 totals 14 residues. Germline CDR1 is SGHRS and CDR2 is YFSETQ. The CDR3 nucleotides read TGCGCCAGCAGCTTGTGGGGCGGGGTCAACGAGCAGTACTTC. This translates into CASSLWGGVNEQYF. The full variable domain, completed using reference TRBV5-1 and TRBJ2-7, is KAGVTQTPRYLIKTRGQQVTLSCSPISGHRSVSWYQQTPGQGLQFLFEYFSETQRNKGNFPGRFSGRQFSNSRSEMNVSTLELGDSALYLCASSLWGGVNEQYFGPGTRLTVT.

J is TRBJ2-5 and V is TRBV7-9; 8 bases fit TRBD1. The CDR3 runs to 14 residues. V gave up 6 bases and J gave up 3 bases; unmatched junction bases: 6. Germline V CDR1 and CDR2: SEHNR, FQNEAQ (reference sequence). The chain's CDR3 is CASRSGTGEETQYF. The CDR3 nucleotides are TGTGCCAGCAGGTCTGGGACAGGAGAAGAGACCCAGTACTTC.

V and J are TRBV7-2 and TRBJ2-5; D not resolved. This CDR3 is 13 amino acids long. V was trimmed by 3 bases and J by 5 bases, leaving 10 bases between them. Germline CDR1 reads SGHTA; CDR2 reads FQGNSA. The CDR3 sequence: CASSFWARETQYF. DNA of the CDR3: TGTGCCAGCAGCTTCTGGGCAAGGGAGACCCAGTACTTC.

V is TRBV5-1 and J is TRBJ2-6; D might be TRBD1 (7 bases). The CDR3 is 15 residues long. Looked up from germline, CDR1 is SGHRS and CDR2 is YFSETQ. V dropped 4 bases and J dropped 3 bases, with 11 bases sitting between them. The CDR3 DNA follows: TGCGCCAGCAGCGGGGGGACAGATGGGGCCAACGTCCTGACTTTC. It encodes CASSGGTDGANVLTF. The entire variable domain, with the rest obtained from reference TRBV5-1 and TRBJ2-6, is as follows: KAGVTQTPRYLIKTRGQQVTLSCSPISGHRSVSWYQQTPGQGLQFLFEYFSETQRNKGNFPGRFSGRQFSNSRSEMNVSTLELGDSALYLCASSGGTDGANVLTFGAGSRLTVL.

This clone was seen a single time. This chain joins TRBV6-1 and TRBJ1-2, with TRBD1 as a possible D gene (5 bases). The V gene's germline CDR1 is MNHNS and CDR2 SASEGT. The CDR3 spans 15 residues. Deletions cut 6 bases from V and 3 bases from J, with 17 bases between. The CDR3 DNA follows: TGTGCCAGCAGGAGGGACGGGGGATTGGACTATGGCTACACCTTC. Its translation: CASRRDGGLDYGYTF.

The rearrangement uses TRBV28 and TRBJ2-7; D is unclear. Per the germline V gene, CDR1 is MDHEN and CDR2 is SYDVKM. The V gene lost 7 bases and the J gene lost 2 bases, with 12 bases spanning the gap. This CDR3 is 13 amino acids long. The CDR3 coding sequence is TGTGCCAGCAAATTTCAAAGCGCCTACGAGCAGTACTTC. Its protein is CASKFQSAYEQYF.

The genes are TRBV4-3 and TRBJ2-1, with TRBD2 matching 10 bases. Germline CDR1 and CDR2: LGHNA and YSLEER. V trimming: 0 bases; J trimming: 10 bases; junction bases outside the gene matches: 9. The CDR3 extends over 16 amino acids. The CDR3 nucleotides read TGCGCCAGCAGCCAAGATAGGGCTAGCGGGGGAGTCGAGCAGTTCTTC. Translation: CASSQDRASGGVEQFF.

The genes are TRBV7-9 and TRBJ2-7, with a possible D match to TRBD2 (5 bases). The CDR3 contains 12 residues. Germline V gene data show CDR1 as SEHNR and CDR2 as FQNEAQ (reference sequence). V shed 3 bases and J shed 5 bases, with 8 bases lying between them. DNA for the CDR3: TGTGCCAGCAGCTTCATCGGGGACGAGCAGTACTTC. It yields the protein CASSFIGDEQYF.

The chain joins TRBV30 to TRBJ2-5; 12 bases line up with TRBD1. The DNA end is more similar to TRBJ2-7, so the J call may be wrong. This CDR3 is built from 14 residues. The germline gives CDR1 GTSNPN, CDR2 SVGIG (reference sequence). DNA for the CDR3: TGTGCCTGGAGCTGGGGACAGGGGGCGAGCGAGCAGTACTTC. Translating gives CAWSWGQGASEQYF.

This rearrangement joins TRBV6-5 to TRBJ1-3; 8 bases match TRBD1. V shed 6 bases and J 0 bases; nucleotides not matched to a gene: 4. From germline, CDR1 is MNHEY and CDR2 SVGAGI. The CDR3 is 15 amino acids. In nucleotides, the CDR3 is TGTGCCAGCAGATATACAGGGGGCTCTGGAAACACCATATATTTT. Translated, it gives CASRYTGGSGNTIYF.

J is TRBJ2-5 and V is TRBV4-1, with 8 bases lining up with TRBD2. This CDR3 is built from 16 residues. Germline CDR1 reads MGHRA; CDR2 reads YSYEKL. Trimming took 2 bases from V and 2 from J; bases not matched to a gene: 7. The CDR3, as DNA: TGCGCCAGCAGCCAACTTTCGGGAGGGAATCAAGAGACCCAGTACTTC. Translated: CASSQLSGGNQETQYF.

This clone appeared a single time. V is TRBV6-6 and J is TRBJ2-7; 12 bases fit TRBD2. The CDR3 consists of 13 residues. Germline values: CDR1 MNHNY, CDR2 SVGAGI (reference sequence). The trim removed 11 bases at V and 6 bases at J, leaving 8 bases unmatched. The CDR3 DNA is TGTGCCTGCCGACTAGCGGGAGAGGGCGAGCAGTACTTC. Its protein product is CACRLAGEGEQYF.

The rearrangement joins TRBV4-3 to TRBJ2-7; 8 bases align to TRBD2. This CDR3 contains 15 residues. Per the germline V gene, CDR1 is LGHNA and CDR2 is YSLEER. Losses at the gene ends were 1 base for V and 1 base for J; bases not matched to a gene: 3. The CDR3 loop is CASSQAGGGSYEQYF. CDR3 nucleotides: TGCGCCAGCAGCCAAGCCGGGGGGGGGTCCTACGAGCAGTACTTC.

This clone was seen only once. The chain joins TRBV5-1 to TRBJ2-3; 7 bases match TRBD1. Germline lookup yields CDR1 SGHRS and CDR2 YFSETQ. The V segment lost 4 bases and the J segment 3 bases; nucleotides outside the gene matches: 8. CDR3 length: 15 amino acids. DNA of the CDR3: TGCGCCAGCAGCGTGACAGGGATCCTTACAGATACGCAGTATTTT. Amino acid sequence: CASSVTGILTDTQYF.

V and J are TRBV2 and TRBJ2-7, with a possible D match to TRBD2 (6 bases). Trimming took 4 bases from V and 7 from J, leaving 14 bases between them. This CDR3 comprises 13 residues. Germline lookup yields CDR1 SNHLY and CDR2 FYNNEI. The CDR3 DNA follows: TGTGCCAGCAGTGCTACCAGGGCGGGGGAGCAGTACTTC. Translated: CASSATRAGEQYF.

On this clone itself: Distinct nucleotide sequences in the sample also encode this CDR3. V is TRBV2 and J is TRBJ2-7; 7 positions agree with TRBD2. Germline V gives CDR1 SNHLY, CDR2 FYNNEI. J was trimmed by 3 bases and V by 3 bases; bases with no gene match: 8. The CDR3 is 15 amino acids. CDR3 sequence (DNA): TGTGCCAGCAGTGACTTTGCGGGAGTAGTCTACGAGCAGTACTTC. Its translation: CASSDFAGVVYEQYF.